This entry lists 32 T cell receptor beta chains sequenced from one sample in a study. Each CDR3 protein gets one entry after TCRdb re-called the 5' RACE reads with MiXCR. The sample has about 42,000 distinct CDR3 sequences, around 30% seen once. Input material: tumor-infiltrating memory CD4+ T cells sorted from the breast tumor. The sample's subset: memory CD4+ T cells, CD4+CD45RO+CD25-. Source of these receptors: a female donor with breast cancer.

This clonotype was observed a few times. CDR3 sequence (DNA): TGCGCCAGCAGCCTAGGGGTAGGGGTTGATCAGCCCCAGCATTTT. This codes for CASSLGVGVDQPQHF. The chain couples TRBV4-1 to TRBJ1-5; D is possibly TRBD1 (5 bases). Germline-derived CDR1 and CDR2 are MGHRA and YSYEKL. Trimming cost V 4 bases and J 5 bases, with 15 bases left between them. The CDR3 has 15 residues.

This clonotype showed up just a few times. The rearrangement links TRBV10-3 to TRBJ2-7; TRBD2 agrees at 9 bases. The CDR3 runs to 14 residues. Germline CDR1 is ENHRY and CDR2 is SYGVKD. The junction had 9 bases not matched to a gene; V was cut back by 7 bases and J by 5 bases. In nucleotides, the CDR3 is TGTGCCATCAAGAGACTAGCGGATAGCAACGAGCAGTACTTC. It is translated as CAIKRLADSNEQYF.

As concerns this clonotype: Because it lacks the conserved phenylalanine or tryptophan at the end, this CDR3 is likely a read error. This chain joins TRBV20-1 and TRBJ2-1, with D perhaps TRBD2 (6 bases). From germline, CDR1 is DFQATT and CDR2 SNEGSKA (reference sequence). CDR3 length: 16 residues. CDR3 sequence (DNA): TGCAGAGGAGGGGAGCGGACACGCCCCCTTGACAATGAGCAGTTCTCC. Protein product: CRGGERTRPLDNEQFS.

The chain combines TRBV7-8 with TRBJ1-4; 7 bases align to TRBD1. V trimming: 1 base; J trimming: 8 bases; junction bases outside the gene matches: 4. The CDR3 runs to 14 residues. Germline V gives CDR1 SGHVS, CDR2 FQNEAQ. The CDR3 region has the DNA TGTGCCAGCAGCTTAGAAGGCAGGGGGGAAAAACTGTTTTTT. It specifies CASSLEGRGEKLFF.

Only a few counts were recorded for this clonotype. V and J are TRBV20-1 and TRBJ1-5; D is perhaps TRBD1 (5 bases). Germline CDR1 reads DFQATT; CDR2 reads SNEGSKA (reference sequence). The CDR3 is 12 residues long. V was pared by 5 bases and J by 4 bases, with 9 bases between. The CDR3 here is CSAWDQNQPQHF. The CDR3 bases are TGCAGTGCTTGGGACCAAAATCAGCCCCAGCATTTT.

This chain joins TRBV12-3 or TRBV12-4 and TRBJ1-5, with D perhaps matching TRBD1 (5 bases). The length of the CDR3 is 16 residues. Trimming removed 5 bases at V and 0 bases at J, with 14 bases between. CDR3 nucleotides: TGTGCCAGCAGTCCTATGGACAAGTATAGCAATCAGCCCCAGCATTTT. This gives the protein CASSPMDKYSNQPQHF.

The rearrangement uses TRBV4-1 and TRBJ1-1; D is uncertain. This CDR3 has 15 amino acids. Germline CDR1 and CDR2: MGHRA and YSYEKL. Trimming shortened V by 0 bases and J by 2 bases, and 10 bases separated the two germline ends. CDR3 sequence: CASSQEWGGNTEAFF. As DNA, the CDR3 is TGCGCCAGCAGCCAAGAATGGGGAGGTAACACTGAAGCTTTCTTT.

The genes are TRBV7-8 and TRBJ2-3; 9 bases fit TRBD2. Germline assignment: CDR1 SGHVS and CDR2 FQNEAQ. Unmatched junction bases numbered 9, after V lost 3 bases and J lost 5 bases. The CDR3 has 16 residues. CDR3 sequence (DNA): TGTGCCAGCAGCTTGGGGGCTCGGCGGGAGGGAGATACGCAGTATTTT. Its protein product is CASSLGARREGDTQYF. Filled out from reference TRBV7-8 and TRBJ2-3, the complete variable domain reads GAGVSQSPRYKVAKRGQDVALRCDPISGHVSLFWYQQALGQGPEFLTYFQNEAQLDKSGLPSDRFFAERPEGSVSTLKIQRTQQEDSAVYLCASSLGARREGDTQYFGPGTRLTVL.

V usage is TRBV27 and J usage is TRBJ1-5, with D possibly being TRBD1 (6 bases). The CDR3 has 15 amino acids. Between the trimmed V and J ends, which lost 6 bases and 3 bases, there was a span of 15 bases. Germline V gene sequence: CDR1 MNHEY, CDR2 SMNVEV (reference sequence). CDR3 residues: CASRAPGQLNQPQHF. The CDR3 DNA is TGTGCCAGCAGGGCCCCAGGACAGCTCAATCAGCCCCAGCATTTT.

As to this clonotype: This CDR3 is missing its conserved last phenylalanine or tryptophan, likely due to a read error. The chain joins TRBV6-5 to TRBJ2-4; possible D gene TRBD1, 5 bases. This CDR3 is 14 amino acids long. The V end lost 6 bases, the J end lost 0 bases, and 9 bases lay between the germline ends. Per the germline V gene, CDR1 is MNHEY and CDR2 is SVGAGI. CDR3 sequence: CASSPQGAKNIQYL. For the CDR3, the DNA is TGTGCCAGCAGCCCCCAGGGAGCCAAAAACATTCAGTACCTC.

The table lists this clonotype with a few counts. The CDR3 nucleotides are TGTGCCAGCAGCTTGGCAGGGAGATCCTACGAGCAGTACTTC. This codes for CASSLAGRSYEQYF. V gene TRBV7-9 combines with J gene TRBJ2-7; possibly TRBD1 or TRBD2 for D (5 bases each). V was cut by 3 bases and J by 1 base, with 10 bases left in between. Germline CDR1 SEHNR, CDR2 FQNEAQ (reference sequence). This CDR3 is built from 14 residues. The variable domain in full, completed from reference TRBV7-9 and TRBJ2-7, reads DTGVSQNPRHKITKRGQNVTFRCDPISEHNRLYWYRQTLGQGPEFLTYFQNEAQLEKSRLLSDRFSAERPKGSFSTLEIQRTEQGDSAMYLCASSLAGRSYEQYFGPGTRLTVT.

This clonotype was detected ten times or more. CDR3 DNA: TGTGCCAGCAGCCCTGGACGGGTCTTAGTGCAGTACTTC. The encoded protein is CASSPGRVLVQYF. V usage is TRBV28 and J usage is TRBJ2-7; D uncertain. Looked up from germline, CDR1 is MDHEN and CDR2 is SYDVKM. The CDR3 runs 13 residues. The germline V and J ends were trimmed by 6 bases and 9 bases, with 18 bases remaining between them.

The chain carries TRBV7-3 and TRBJ1-2; D is unresolved. Trimming shortened V by 5 bases and J by 9 bases, and 19 bases separated the two germline ends. Per germline, CDR1 SGHTA and CDR2 FQGTGA. The CDR3 spans 14 residues. CDR3 in amino acids: CASSPRRGHWSYTF. The CDR3 bases are TGTGCCAGCAGCCCCCGGCGGGGTCACTGGAGCTACACCTTC.

The sample holds many counts of this clonotype. The V and J genes are TRBV9 and TRBJ1-2; possible D gene TRBD1, 5 bases. The CDR3 runs 16 residues. CDR1 is SGDLS and CDR2 is YYNGEE in the germline V gene. V lost 0 bases to trimming and J lost 4 bases, with 16 bases between them. The DNA of the CDR3 is TGTGCCAGCAGCGTAGCTACCCGCGGGGGTGGCTATGGCTACACCTTC. It translates to CASSVATRGGGYGYTF.

This clonotype has a handful of counts. The chain combines TRBV5-6 with TRBJ2-2; maybe TRBD2 (5 bases). Germline V gives CDR1 SGHDT, CDR2 YYEEEE. Trimming took 0 bases from V and 7 from J, leaving 10 bases between them. The CDR3 runs to 14 residues. In DNA form, the CDR3 reads TGTGCCAGCAGCTTGGCAGGTCGGGGCGGGGAGCTGTTTTTT. As protein: CASSLAGRGGELFF.

V is TRBV25-1 and J is TRBJ2-7; no clear D. This CDR3 comprises 11 residues. Germline-derived CDR1 and CDR2 are MGHDK and SYGVNS. Trimming shortened V by 3 bases and J by 9 bases, and 9 bases separated the two germline ends. CDR3 bases: TGTGCCAGCAGTGATGGAGCCGGGCAGTACTTC. Translating it yields CASSDGAGQYF.

This clonotype showed up just a few times. This sequence joins TRBV4-2 and TRBJ1-1; D is ambiguous. Looked up from germline, CDR1 is LGHNA and CDR2 is YNFKEQ. V was trimmed by 3 bases and J by 6 bases, leaving 14 bases between them. The CDR3 loop spans 14 amino acids. CDR3 amino acids: CASSHSAAGSEAFF. The CDR3 region has the DNA TGTGCCAGCAGCCACTCCGCGGCGGGGTCTGAAGCTTTCTTT.

This chain connects TRBV7-8 to TRBJ2-1; D gene uncertain. Germline CDR1 reads SGHVS; CDR2 reads FQNEAQ. Trimming removed 6 bases at V and 0 bases at J, with 6 bases between. The CDR3 runs to 13 residues. The CDR3 nucleotides are TGTGCCAGCAGTCCTGGCTCCTACAATGAGCAGTTCTTC. This gives the protein CASSPGSYNEQFF.

The V gene is TRBV5-1, the J gene TRBJ2-7, with D uncertain. V was trimmed by 0 bases and J by 7 bases, leaving 17 bases between them. Germline assignment: CDR1 SGHRS and CDR2 YFSETQ. The CDR3 loop spans 15 amino acids. CDR3 amino acids: CASSLEGGTVGEQYF. The CDR3 DNA is TGCGCCAGCAGCTTGGAGGGCGGCACCGTGGGAGAGCAGTACTTC.

This clonotype appeared a few times. This chain uses TRBV7-8 with TRBJ2-1; 12 bases match TRBD1. Per germline, CDR1 SGHVS and CDR2 FQNEAQ. The CDR3 length is 18 residues. The V gene end was trimmed by 0 bases and the J gene end by 1 base; junction bases not matched to a gene: 4. The CDR3 region is CASSLAGQGARSYNEQFF. CDR3 in DNA: TGTGCCAGCAGCTTAGCGGGACAGGGGGCGAGGTCCTACAATGAGCAGTTCTTC.

In its sample, this clonotype was seen a few times. J is TRBJ2-1 and V is TRBV20-1; tentative D call: TRBD2 (6 bases). V lost 2 bases, J lost 0 bases, and 14 bases lay in between. The germline V gene has CDR1 DFQATT and CDR2 SNEGSKA (reference sequence). The CDR3 loop spans 16 amino acids. Here the CDR3 reads CSARLAWTNSYNEQFF. CDR3 sequence (DNA): TGCAGTGCTAGACTAGCGTGGACGAACTCCTACAATGAGCAGTTCTTC.

For the CDR3, the DNA is TGTGCCAGCAGCATCCCTATCCATGAGCAGTTCTTC. It codes for CASSIPIHEQFF. The J gene is TRBJ2-1, the V gene TRBV5-6; D uncertain. CDR1 and CDR2 from the germline V gene are SGHDT and YYEEEE. CDR3 length: 12 residues. Trimming stripped 4 bases from V and 8 bases from J, with 10 bases between.

A word on this clonotype: A much more abundant neighbour one base away suggests this may be a read error. The chain employs TRBV6-1 and TRBJ2-1; 10 bases are shared with TRBD2. Germline lookup yields CDR1 MNHNS and CDR2 SASEGT. This CDR3 has 17 amino acids. This chain's CDR3 is CASSYSGLAGVYNEKFF. The CDR3 region has the DNA TGTGCCAGCAGTTACTCCGGTCTAGCGGGGGTTTACAATGAGAAGTTCTTC.

This chain connects TRBV4-1 to TRBJ2-6; no clear D gene. The germline V gene has CDR1 MGHRA and CDR2 YSYEKL. V lost 5 bases, J lost 2 bases, and 10 bases lay in between. This CDR3 region has 15 residues. CDR3 sequence reads: CASSNRAAGANVLTF. The CDR3 nucleotides are TGCGCCAGCAGCAACCGGGCAGCTGGGGCCAACGTCCTGACTTTC.

The CDR3 nucleotides are TGCAGTACCAATGGACTAGCGGGGAAGTCTGATACGCAGTATTTT. Amino acids: CSTNGLAGKSDTQYF. The chain links TRBV20-1 to TRBJ2-3, with TRBD2 matching over 12 bases. Trimming removed 8 bases from V and 6 bases from J; junction bases left unmatched: 12. Germline V gene lookup returns CDR1 DFQATT and CDR2 SNEGSKA (reference sequence). CDR3 length equals 15 residues.

This clonotype has only one observation. This chain uses TRBV11-2 with TRBJ2-5; D may correspond to TRBD1 or TRBD2 (7 bases each). The CDR3 is made up of 20 amino acids. Trimming pared 1 base from V and 0 bases from J, leaving 24 bases between. Looked up from germline, CDR1 is SGHAT and CDR2 is FQNNGV. The CDR3 nucleotides read TGTGCCAGCAGCTTAGTAGGGGGACAGACCCGGGGGGTGTACCAAGAGACCCAGTACTTC. It yields the protein CASSLVGGQTRGVYQETQYF.

In regard to this clonotype: A junction boundary mismatches the germline segment, possibly from a read error. The genes are TRBV5-1 and TRBJ2-1, with 7 positions matching TRBD2. Germline-derived CDR1 and CDR2 are SGHRS and YFSETQ. This CDR3 has 14 residues. CDR3 nucleotides: TGTGCCAGCAGCCGTTATACTAGCGACAATGAGCAGTTCTTC. Its protein is CASSRYTSDNEQFF.

This clonotype has just a few counts. The chain uses TRBV6-1 and TRBJ2-6, with a weak D call TRBD1 (5 bases). V was pared by 1 base and J by 2 bases, with 6 bases between. The CDR3 spans 15 residues. CDR1 MNHNS and CDR2 SASEGT come from the germline V gene. This chain's CDR3 is CASSEGGAGANVLTF. In nucleotides, the CDR3 is TGTGCCAGCAGTGAAGGGGGCGCTGGGGCCAACGTCCTGACTTTC.

This clonotype appeared many times. V is TRBV12-3 or TRBV12-4 and J is TRBJ1-2; D unresolved. V lost 1 base and J lost 6, with 12 bases in between. The CDR3 consists of 14 residues. The CDR3 bases are TGTGCCAGCAGTTTAGATTTCGTGGGGAATGGCTACACCTTC. This codes for CASSLDFVGNGYTF.

V usage is TRBV27 and J usage is TRBJ2-1; no reliable D call. The V end was cut by 8 bases, the J end by 6 bases, with 11 bases between. CDR1 MNHEY and CDR2 SMNVEV come from the germline V gene (reference sequence). This CDR3 is 12 amino acids long. CDR3 residues: CASGAFSNEQFF. DNA of the CDR3: TGTGCCAGCGGAGCGTTCTCCAATGAGCAGTTCTTC.

This clonotype was observed once. V usage is TRBV7-6 and J usage is TRBJ1-6; no clear D gene. This CDR3 region has 15 residues. Trimming took 4 bases from V and 7 from J, leaving 14 bases between them. Germline V gene lookup returns CDR1 SGHVS and CDR2 FNYEAQ. CDR3 sequence: CASSSNRIRNSPLHF. CDR3 DNA sequence: TGTGCCAGCAGCTCCAACCGTATTCGCAATTCACCCCTCCACTTT.

This chain links TRBV18 with TRBJ2-3, with a weak D call TRBD2 (6 bases). CDR3 length equals 17 residues. CDR1 KGHSH and CDR2 LQKENI come from the germline V gene. V lost 0 bases, J lost 2 bases, and 15 bases lay in between. This chain's CDR3 is CASSPPADSGSTDTQYF. The CDR3 DNA reads TGTGCCAGCTCACCACCGGCCGATAGCGGATCCACAGATACGCAGTATTTT. Based on the CDR3 plus reference TRBV18 and TRBJ2-3, the full variable domain is NAGVMQNPRHLVRRRGQEARLRCSPMKGHSHVYWYRQLPEEGLKFMVYLQKENIIDESGMPKERFSAEFPKEGPSILRIQQVVRGDSAAYFCASSPPADSGSTDTQYFGPGTRLTVL.